This TCR beta chain was identified during a study of radiation and T cells in renal cell carcinoma. Study-level points and caveats: From baseline, blood top tumor clonotypes peaked at 2 weeks post-radiation.

Produced via immunoSEQ multiplex PCR; TCRdb's table is partial and in-frame only. The table has approximately 65,000 clones, roughly 80% seen once. The CDR3 spans 14 residues. V was cut by 4 bases and J by 1 base, with 11 bases left in between. The V gene's germline CDR1 is SGHKS and CDR2 YYEKEE (reference sequence). On this clone: Its antigen is as yet unknown.

The time point denotes: blood 4 weeks post-SBRT, at nephrectomy. Treatment of the sample: 15 Gy SBRT to primary tumor, nephrectomy 4 weeks later. Serial blood draws occurred at baseline and 2 and 4 weeks post-SBRT. The patient's renal cell carcinoma had clear cell pathology. The V gene is TRBV5-5, the J gene TRBJ1-1; D remains ambiguous. The sequencing here drew on blood, taken from a patient whose treatment included radiotherapy and nephrectomy. The source of this sequence is a man aged 55 to 70 with renal cell carcinoma. The CDR3 nucleotides read TGTGCCAGCAGCCTTCTTGCGGGGAACACTGAAGCTTTCTTT. Amino acid sequence: CASSLLAGNTEAFF.